Shown below are 4 T cell receptor beta chains from a single sample sequenced in a study of identifying expanded T cells in peripheral blood. Assay: immunoSEQ multiplex PCR; the TCRdb copy retains only in-frame clones and omits some. The table has 100,000 or so clones, approximately 88% seen once. The source material was blood. The receptors were gathered from a person aged 18 to 70 in good health.

V and J are TRBV7-9 and TRBJ1-6; 9 bases fit TRBD1. Trimming took 5 bases from V and 10 from J; bases not matched to a gene: 9. CDR1 SEHNR and CDR2 FQNEAQ come from the germline V gene (reference sequence). This CDR3 region has 15 residues. This CDR3 is CASSPGDREGSPLHF. The CDR3 coding sequence is TGTGCCAGCAGCCCCGGGGACAGGGAGGGGTCACCCCTCCACTTT.

The sample holds a few counts of this clone. J is TRBJ2-1 and V is TRBV2; a possible D gene is TRBD2 (6 bases). CDR1 SNHLY and CDR2 FYNNEI come from the germline V gene. Trimming cost V 6 bases and J 5 bases, with 23 bases left between them. CDR3 size: 17 residues. This CDR3 reads CASSGGLGGVGHNEQFF. The CDR3 DNA reads TGTGCCAGCAGCGGGGGACTGGGGGGAGTCGGCCACAATGAGCAGTTCTTC.

The rearrangement uses TRBV5-4 and TRBJ1-1, with D perhaps matching TRBD1 (6 bases). V was pared by 4 bases and J by 1 base, with 11 bases between. Germline CDR1 reads SGHNT; CDR2 reads YYREEE (reference sequence). The CDR3 is 14 residues long. Here the CDR3 reads CASSGGPANTEAFF. CDR3 nucleotide sequence: TGTGCCAGCAGCGGGGGGCCCGCGAACACTGAAGCTTTCTTT. The full variable domain, with the rest looked up from reference TRBV5-4 and TRBJ1-1, is ETGVTQSPTHLIKTRGQQVTLRCSSQSGHNTVSWYQQALGQGPQFIFQYYREEENGRGNFPPRFSGLQFPNYSSELNVNALELDDSALYLCASSGGPANTEAFFGQGTRLTVV.

This clone has a handful of counts. This chain joins TRBV5-5 and TRBJ1-5, with D tentatively TRBD1 (6 bases). The CDR3 spans 15 residues. Trimming cost V 0 bases and J 7 bases, with 14 bases left between them. CDR1 and CDR2 from the germline V gene are SGHKS and YYEKEE (reference sequence). CDR3 coding DNA: TGTGCCAGCAGCTTGGCCGGGGGCGCGGGGCAGCCCCAGCATTTT. This encodes CASSLAGGAGQPQHF.